The T cell receptor beta chain described here comes from a study of blood T cells in healthy people across ages. This clonotype is a singleton in its sample. Its specificity is not known. General study results and limits: Calculation of diversity from one million T cells yielded estimates considered to be underestimates. As age increased, TCR beta diversity per million T cells fell in a roughly linear fashion.

Primed by a sample-barcoded 5' primer and a J-beta primer mix, a second PCR proceeded for roughly 6 to 12 cycles. TCRdb re-called the 5' RACE reads through MiXCR, storing one row per CDR3 protein. The profile covers over a million distinct CDR3 sequences, with 55% to 75% appearing a single time and over 6.5% taken by the ten largest. Trimming shortened V by 0 bases and J by 7 bases, and 16 bases separated the two germline ends. This CDR3 has 15 amino acids. The germline V gene encodes CDR1 DFQATT and CDR2 SNEGSKA (reference sequence). Sequenced input: blood. This TCR was sampled from a man between 18 and 29 years old in good health. J is TRBJ2-4 and V is TRBV20-1, with D possibly being TRBD1 (6 bases). CDR3 bases: TGCAGTGCTAGAGATTTCGGGCAGGGGTTGAACATTCAGTACTTC. This codes for CSARDFGQGLNIQYF.